Following are 15 T cell receptor beta chains from one sample sequenced in a study of blood T cell repertoires in COVID-19. The assay was immunoSEQ multiplex PCR, and TCRdb's table has in-frame clones only and misses some. The sample lists approximately 350,000 clones, about nine tenths seen once, with about 7% in the top ten. The sequenced sample was peripheral blood. Receptor source: an older woman with COVID-19, enrolled during active disease.

The J gene is TRBJ1-5, the V gene TRBV18; maybe TRBD1 (5 bases). Trimming cost V 5 bases and J 3 bases, with 8 bases left between them. The CDR3 runs to 13 residues. CDR1 is KGHSH, CDR2 LQKENI, per germline. Written as DNA, the CDR3 is TGTGCCAGCTCATTGGGACTCAATCAGCCCCAGCATTTT. It specifies CASSLGLNQPQHF.

This sequence joins TRBV7-8 and TRBJ1-2; 9 positions agree with TRBD1. The CDR3 is made up of 12 amino acids. Looked up from germline, CDR1 is SGHVS and CDR2 is FQNEAQ. The V gene end was trimmed by 5 bases and the J gene end by 12 bases; junction bases not matched to a gene: 7. The CDR3, as DNA: TGTGCCAGCAGCCCCGGGACAGGGCTAGACACCTTC. Its translation: CASSPGTGLDTF.

The chain is built from TRBV29-1 and TRBJ1-2, with 11 bases identical to TRBD1. The ends lost 3 bases at V and 6 bases at J; junction bases unmatched: 3. Germline assignment: CDR1 SQVTM and CDR2 ANQGSEA. This CDR3 has 13 amino acids. CDR3 sequence: CSVDRTGGHGYTF. CDR3 DNA sequence: TGCAGCGTTGACAGGACAGGGGGCCATGGCTACACCTTC.

The CDR3 DNA sequence: TGTGCCAGCAGCTTGCCCAGCGTAGGCGAAAAACTGTTTTTT. It encodes CASSLPSVGEKLFF. The V call is TRBV5-5, the J call TRBJ1-4, with no clear D. The V end was cut by 1 base, the J end by 8 bases, with 12 bases between. The CDR3 runs to 14 residues. Germline CDR1 is SGHKS and CDR2 is YYEKEE (reference sequence). Combining the CDR3 with reference TRBV5-5 and TRBJ1-4 gives the whole variable domain DAGVTQSPTHLIKTRGQQVTLRCSPISGHKSVSWYQQVLGQGPQFIFQYYEKEERGRGNFPDRFSARQFPNYSSELNVNALLLGDSALYLCASSLPSVGEKLFFGSGTQLSVL.

There are a few counts of this clone. The V gene is TRBV6-2 or TRBV6-3, the J gene TRBJ1-1, with TRBD1 identical over 7 bases. The junction had 9 bases not matched to a gene; V was cut back by 2 bases and J by 6 bases. The CDR3 runs to 15 residues. The germline V gene has CDR1 MNHEY and CDR2 SVGEGT. CDR3 amino acids: CASSYLRTGSSEAFF. CDR3 DNA: TGTGCCAGCAGTTACCTCCGGACAGGATCGTCTGAAGCTTTCTTT.

In this sample, this clone turned up a few times. This rearrangement joins TRBV6-2 or TRBV6-3 to TRBJ2-6; 7 nucleotides agree with TRBD1. In germline, CDR1 is MNHEY, CDR2 SVGEGT. The junction had 12 bases not matched to a gene; V was cut back by 5 bases and J by 2 bases. This CDR3 comprises 18 residues. The chain's CDR3 is CASSPHTGVTAGANVLTF. CDR3 sequence (DNA): TGTGCCAGCAGTCCGCACACAGGGGTGACTGCTGGGGCCAACGTCCTGACTTTC.

The chain is built from TRBV5-1 and TRBJ2-3, with TRBD2 matching over 11 bases. The CDR3 extends over 16 amino acids. With 4 bases clipped from V and 3 bases from J, the junction kept 7 bases outside the gene matches. The V gene's germline CDR1 is SGHRS and CDR2 YFSETQ. CDR3 in DNA: TGCGCCAGCAGCGGAAGCCTAGCGGGGGGAACAGATACGCAGTATTTT. Protein sequence: CASSGSLAGGTDTQYF.

This chain uses TRBV5-4 with TRBJ2-1; 8 bases map to TRBD2. The junction had 7 bases not matched to a gene; V was cut back by 1 base and J by 7 bases. Per the germline V gene, CDR1 is SGHNT and CDR2 is YYREEE (reference sequence). CDR3 length equals 15 residues. CDR3 DNA sequence: TGTGCCAGCAGCTTGCGGGGGGGGCTAGGGAATGAGCAGTTCTTC. Translated: CASSLRGGLGNEQFF.

The sample holds a few counts of this clone. The chain has TRBV3-1 (or the pseudogene TRBV3-2) and TRBJ1-2; 10 nucleotides line up with TRBD1. V trimming: 0 bases; J trimming: 8 bases; junction bases outside the gene matches: 12. Germline values: CDR1 LGHDT, CDR2 YNNKEL (reference sequence). This CDR3 comprises 17 residues. The CDR3: CASSQDLRTGGSEGYTF. The CDR3 DNA is TGTGCCAGCAGCCAAGATCTCCGGACAGGGGGATCGGAGGGCTACACCTTC.

This chain joins TRBV2 and TRBJ1-6; unclear D gene. The CDR3 is made up of 15 amino acids. V lost 8 bases and J lost 7, with 18 bases in between. Germline V gene data show CDR1 as SNHLY and CDR2 as FYNNEI. This CDR3 reads CASGTDAGRNSPLHF. The CDR3, as DNA: TGTGCCAGCGGAACAGACGCCGGGAGGAATTCACCCCTCCACTTT.

The gene calls are TRBV4-3 and TRBJ2-3; 12 bases agree with TRBD2. Trimming took 0 bases from V and 2 from J; bases not matched to a gene: 3. The CDR3 has 17 residues. Germline CDR1 reads LGHNA; CDR2 reads YSLEER. The CDR3 protein is CASSQDGTSGFTDTQYF. In DNA form, the CDR3 reads TGCGCCAGCAGCCAAGACGGGACTAGCGGGTTCACAGATACGCAGTATTTT.

CDR3 DNA sequence: TGTGCCAGCAGCCCTACCGGCAGGGATTATGGCTACACCTTC. Encoded protein: CASSPTGRDYGYTF. The gene calls are TRBV27 and TRBJ1-2; D may be TRBD1 (5 bases). Trimming took off 6 bases at V and 5 bases at J, with 16 bases between the two ends. In germline, CDR1 is MNHEY, CDR2 SMNVEV (reference sequence). The CDR3 runs to 14 residues.

This clone was recorded a few times. This chain uses TRBV24-1 with TRBJ1-2, with D perhaps TRBD1 (6 bases). With 4 bases removed from V and 7 bases from J, the gap between germline ends came to 12 bases. This CDR3 is built from 13 residues. Germline values: CDR1 KGHDR, CDR2 SFDVKD. For the CDR3, the DNA is TGTGCCACCAGTGACCTAACAGGGCTTGGCTACACCTTC. Amino acids: CATSDLTGLGYTF.

The chain joins TRBV3-1 (or the pseudogene TRBV3-2) to TRBJ1-5; 9 bases fit TRBD1. V trimming: 4 bases; J trimming: 7 bases; junction bases outside the gene matches: 29. Germline lookup yields CDR1 LGHDT and CDR2 YNNKEL (reference sequence). The CDR3 is 22 amino acids. CDR3 amino acids: CASSPALSPGTGKDSSDQPQHF. DNA for the CDR3: TGTGCCAGCAGCCCGGCCCTGAGTCCCGGGACAGGGAAAGACAGCAGCGACCAGCCCCAGCATTTT.

The chain couples TRBV5-5 to TRBJ1-6; 9 nucleotides line up with TRBD1. CDR3 length: 15 residues. Trimming removed 3 bases from V and 8 bases from J; junction bases left unmatched: 6. Germline-derived CDR1 and CDR2 are SGHKS and YYEKEE (reference sequence). As DNA, the CDR3 is TGTGCCAGCAGCTCAACCGGACAGGGGTATTCACCCCTCCACTTT. Its protein is CASSSTGQGYSPLHF.